These 20 T cell receptor beta chains share one sample of origin, sequenced in a study of blood T cells in healthy people across ages. The second PCR ran about 6 to 12 cycles with a sample-barcoded 5' primer and J-beta primers. From the 5' RACE reads, TCRdb called clonotypes with MiXCR, one entry per CDR3 protein. The sample has 800,000 to 950,000 distinct CDR3 sequences, approximately 32% seen once. This same sample was also part of a study on T cells of mothers and their children.

Material: blood. All receptors derive from a woman in her thirties or forties in good health.

This clonotype was recorded a few times. This rearrangement joins TRBV6-1 to TRBJ2-1, with D perhaps matching TRBD1 (6 bases). The CDR3 is made up of 13 amino acids. The germline gives CDR1 MNHNS, CDR2 SASEGT. Trimming removed 2 bases at V and 6 bases at J, with 8 bases between. The CDR3 spells CASSEIRGNEQFF. In DNA form, the CDR3 reads TGTGCCAGCAGTGAAATCAGGGGCAATGAGCAGTTCTTC.

Written as DNA, the CDR3 is TGCAGTGGGGGACTAGCGGGGGTGGGGTCCTACAATGAGCAGTTCTTC. Amino acids: CSGGLAGVGSYNEQFF. The chain combines TRBV29-1 with TRBJ2-1; TRBD2 aligns across 14 bases. CDR1 and CDR2 from the germline V gene are SQVTM and ANQGSEA. The CDR3 has 16 amino acids.

This sequence joins TRBV20-1 and TRBJ1-4; D possibly corresponds to TRBD1 (5 bases). Looked up from germline, CDR1 is DFQATT and CDR2 is SNEGSKA (reference sequence). Between the trimmed V and J ends, which lost 0 bases and 7 bases, there was a span of 15 bases. The CDR3 totals 15 residues. CDR3 sequence reads: CSAREGGGLIEKLFF. DNA for the CDR3: TGCAGTGCTAGAGAGGGGGGGGGGTTGATTGAAAAACTGTTTTTT.

This clonotype was counted a few times. The chain couples TRBV27 to TRBJ1-1; D might be TRBD1 (5 bases). The CDR3 is made up of 14 amino acids. V shed 0 bases and J shed 4 bases, with 9 bases lying between them. CDR1 and CDR2 from the germline V gene are MNHEY and SMNVEV (reference sequence). Here the CDR3 reads CASSLSAGGTEAFF. CDR3 DNA sequence: TGTGCCAGCAGTTTATCGGCCGGGGGCACTGAAGCTTTCTTT.

This clonotype was picked up many times. This chain connects TRBV5-8 to TRBJ1-2, with TRBD1 as a possible D gene (5 bases). This CDR3 has 14 residues. In germline, CDR1 is SGHTS, CDR2 YDEGEE. V lost 3 bases, J lost 5 bases, and 14 bases lay in between. CDR3 residues: CASSSQGRGYGYTF. The DNA for the CDR3 is TGTGCCAGCAGCTCCCAGGGCCGAGGGTATGGCTACACCTTC.

The gene calls are TRBV6-1 and TRBJ2-3; 7 bases are shared with TRBD1. Germline CDR1 and CDR2: MNHNS and SASEGT. With 9 bases clipped from V and 1 base from J, the junction kept 19 bases outside the gene matches. This CDR3 region has 18 residues. CDR3 in amino acids: CASTDRVRHVGGTDTQYF. DNA of the CDR3: TGTGCCAGTACCGACAGGGTACGACACGTCGGGGGCACAGATACGCAGTATTTT.

This sequence joins TRBV5-1 and TRBJ2-5, with D possibly TRBD1 on 6 matching bases. The germline gives CDR1 SGHRS, CDR2 YFSETQ. V was cut by 1 base and J by 0 bases, with 19 bases left in between. There are 18 residues in the CDR3. CDR3 in DNA: TGCGCCAGCAGCTTGCCACCCCGGGACATTATGTACCAAGAGACCCAGTACTTC. Its protein product is CASSLPPRDIMYQETQYF. Complete variable domain (other parts from reference TRBV5-1 and TRBJ2-5): KAGVTQTPRYLIKTRGQQVTLSCSPISGHRSVSWYQQTPGQGLQFLFEYFSETQRNKGNFPGRFSGRQFSNSRSEMNVSTLELGDSALYLCASSLPPRDIMYQETQYFGPGTRLLVL.

V and J are TRBV7-2 and TRBJ2-7; D is unresolved. Germline CDR1 and CDR2: SGHTA and FQGNSA. The CDR3 contains 13 residues. DNA of the CDR3: TGTGCCAGCACCGCACCCTCGGGCTACGAGCAGTACGTA. Amino acids: CASTAPSGYEQYV.

This chain connects TRBV5-1 to TRBJ2-3; D call uncertain. Trimming stripped 0 bases from V and 0 bases from J, with 11 bases between. There are 16 residues in the CDR3. Germline CDR1 is SGHRS and CDR2 is YFSETQ. The DNA of the CDR3 is TGCGCCAGCAGCTTGGTACAGCAGGCGAGCACAGATACGCAGTATTTT. Translated, it gives CASSLVQQASTDTQYF.

V usage is TRBV7-9 and J usage is TRBJ2-2, with D unresolved. CDR3 size: 15 residues. V lost 3 bases and J lost 2, with 10 bases in between. Germline CDR1 SEHNR, CDR2 FQNEAQ (reference sequence). In DNA form, the CDR3 reads TGTGCCAGCAGCTTGTTGGACGGAAACACCGGGGAGCTGTTTTTT. Translating gives CASSLLDGNTGELFF.

This clonotype occurred a few times. The chain is built from TRBV28 and TRBJ1-6, with 7 bases lining up with TRBD1. The CDR3 covers 17 residues. Germline loops: CDR1 MDHEN, CDR2 SYDVKM. Trimming removed 7 bases from V and 0 bases from J; junction bases left unmatched: 9. CDR3 amino acids: CASTMTGNYSYNSPLHF. The CDR3 nucleotides are TGTGCCAGCACCATGACAGGGAACTACTCCTATAATTCACCCCTCCACTTT. The entire variable domain, with the rest obtained from reference TRBV28 and TRBJ1-6, is as follows: DVKVTQSSRYLVKRTGEKVFLECVQDMDHENMFWYRQDPGLGLRLIYFSYDVKMKEKGDIPEGYSVSREKKERFSLILESASTNQTSMYLCASTMTGNYSYNSPLHFGNGTRLTVT.

This rearrangement joins TRBV14 to TRBJ2-5; D gene unclear. This CDR3 region has 15 residues. Germline V gives CDR1 SGHDN, CDR2 FVKESK. V lost 0 bases, J lost 0 bases, and 8 bases lay in between. Here the CDR3 DNA reads TGTGCCAGCAGCCAAGACAGGACGTACCAAGAGACCCAGTACTTC. This translates into CASSQDRTYQETQYF.

This clonotype has ten or more counts. The chain carries TRBV10-3 and TRBJ1-2; the D gene is possibly TRBD1 (6 bases). The CDR3 has 14 residues. Germline V gene lookup returns CDR1 ENHRY and CDR2 SYGVKD. The ends were cut back, 3 bases at V and 8 bases at J, with 16 bases in the middle. The CDR3 spells CAISDPGTSWGYTF. For the CDR3, the DNA is TGTGCCATCAGTGACCCCGGGACATCGTGGGGCTACACCTTC.

This clonotype was picked up a small number of times. V gene TRBV20-1 combines with J gene TRBJ1-3, with 7 nucleotides matching TRBD1. J lost 0 bases, V lost 0 bases, and 8 bases had no gene match. This CDR3 region has 17 residues. Germline V gene sequence: CDR1 DFQATT, CDR2 SNEGSKA (reference sequence). Here the CDR3 reads CSARDPRQGNSGNTIYF. CDR3 DNA: TGCAGTGCTAGAGATCCCCGACAGGGAAACTCTGGAAACACCATATATTTT.

Concerning this clonotype: Germline is not matched at one junction end, which may reflect a read error. The gene calls are TRBV7-3 and TRBJ2-5; TRBD2 matches at 8 bases. The CDR3 covers 14 residues. Germline-derived CDR1 and CDR2 are SGHTA and FQGTGA. This chain's CDR3 is CASSLAGLGETRYF. CDR3 bases: TGTGCCAGCAGCTTAGCGGGACTAGGGGAGACCCGGTACTTC.

There are many counts of this clonotype. The chain has TRBV20-1 and TRBJ2-7, with 8 bases matching TRBD1. The germline gives CDR1 DFQATT, CDR2 SNEGSKA (reference sequence). The ends lost 6 bases at V and 3 bases at J; junction bases unmatched: 7. CDR3 length equals 13 residues. The CDR3 is CSAADRVNYEQYF. CDR3 bases: TGCAGTGCCGCGGACAGGGTAAACTACGAGCAGTACTTC.

The chain carries TRBV30 and TRBJ2-5; D perhaps matches TRBD2 (6 bases). Germline values: CDR1 GTSNPN, CDR2 SVGIG (reference sequence). The CDR3 has 18 amino acids. V was shortened by 7 bases and J by 0 bases, with 27 bases between the two germline ends. The CDR3 loop reads CAYATPLATRGYQETQYF. The DNA for the CDR3 is TGTGCCTACGCCACCCCCCTGGCCACCCGGGGGTACCAAGAGACCCAGTACTTC.

The V and J genes are TRBV6-2 or TRBV6-3 and TRBJ2-3; TRBD2 aligns across 10 bases. The trim removed 2 bases at V and 0 bases at J, leaving 20 bases unmatched. The CDR3 is 22 amino acids. The germline V gene encodes CDR1 MNHEY and CDR2 SVGEGT. The CDR3 DNA reads as TGTGCCAGCAGTTACCCCCTAGAGGGTAGCGGGGGGCCGAAGTATAGCACAGATACGCAGTATTTT. Encoded protein: CASSYPLEGSGGPKYSTDTQYF.

This clonotype has only a few counts. V is TRBV12-3 or TRBV12-4 and J is TRBJ1-1; D gene ambiguous. This CDR3 has 16 residues. V was cut by 2 bases and J by 1 base, with 14 bases left in between. The CDR3 loop is CASSLSVNWQNTEAFF. The CDR3 region has the DNA TGTGCCAGCAGTTTAAGTGTTAATTGGCAGAACACTGAAGCTTTCTTT.

CDR3 DNA: TGCGCCAGCAGCTCGCCCCAGGGGAACACCGGGGAGCTGTTTTTT. It is translated as CASSSPQGNTGELFF. This chain uses TRBV5-1 with TRBJ2-2, with TRBD1 as a possible D gene (5 bases). Between the trimmed V and J ends, which lost 3 bases and 1 base, there was a span of 10 bases. This CDR3 spans 15 amino acids. CDR1 and CDR2 from the germline V gene are SGHRS and YFSETQ.